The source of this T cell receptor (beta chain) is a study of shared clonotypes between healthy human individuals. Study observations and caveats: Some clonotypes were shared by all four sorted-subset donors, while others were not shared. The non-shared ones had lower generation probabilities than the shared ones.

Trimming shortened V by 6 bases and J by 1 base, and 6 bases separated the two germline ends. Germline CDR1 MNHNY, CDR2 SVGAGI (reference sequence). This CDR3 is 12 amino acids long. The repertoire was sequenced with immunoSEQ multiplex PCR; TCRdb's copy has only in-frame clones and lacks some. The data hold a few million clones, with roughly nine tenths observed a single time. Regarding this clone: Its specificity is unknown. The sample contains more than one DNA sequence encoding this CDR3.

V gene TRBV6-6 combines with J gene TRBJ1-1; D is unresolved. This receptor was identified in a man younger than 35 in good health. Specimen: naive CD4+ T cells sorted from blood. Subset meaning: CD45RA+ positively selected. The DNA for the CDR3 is TGTGCCAGCAGGGCAGGGAACACTGAAGCTTTCTTT. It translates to CASRAGNTEAFF.